What follows is one T cell receptor (beta chain) and its context. The data were taken from a study of blood T cell repertoires in COVID-19. Whole-study context: Spain, Italy and the United States supplied samples that represented acute and convalescent COVID-19. Nucleic acid was either cDNA or gDNA, and it came from T cells, B-cell-depleted T cells, or PBMCs.

In the original workflow: Researchers report that nucleated cell counts were estimated from reference gene primer amplification. Using immunoSEQ multiplex PCR, the repertoire was profiled, and TCRdb retains in-frame clones only, with some absent. V and J calls and clone size follow that table, whereas D and trimming were derived from the DNA. The repertoire holds 150,000 to 200,000 clones, with around 85% as singletons. Trimming removed 0 bases from V and 3 bases from J; junction bases left unmatched: 2. CDR1 and CDR2 (germline): SGHTA, FQGNSA. The CDR3 is 15 residues long. Sequencing used peripheral blood. The genes are TRBV7-2 and TRBJ2-7; 10 bases match TRBD2. The source of this sequence is a man between 60 and 75 years old with acute or convalescent COVID-19. In nucleotides, the CDR3 is TGTGCCAGCAGCTTAGCAGCGGGAGGGCACTACGAGCAGTACTTC. It translates to CASSLAAGGHYEQYF.